Shown below are 22 T cell receptor beta chains from a single sample sequenced in a study of cytomegalovirus exposure and HLA in healthy donors. The protocol was immunoSEQ multiplex PCR, while the TCRdb copy is restricted to in-frame clones and leaves out a portion. This table has over 200,000 clones, around 90% appearing once. Sequencing was carried out using PBMCs. The origin of the receptors is a woman aged 18-29 years in good health and CMV-seronegative.

The chain joins TRBV30 to TRBJ2-2; 13 bases align to TRBD2. The CDR3 has 17 amino acids. The germline gives CDR1 GTSNPN, CDR2 SVGIG (reference sequence). V shed 4 bases and J 0 bases; nucleotides not matched to a gene: 5. CDR3 in amino acids: CAWTGTSGDANTGELFF. DNA for the CDR3: TGTGCCTGGACCGGGACTAGCGGGGACGCGAACACCGGGGAGCTGTTTTTT.

The chain is built from TRBV9 and TRBJ2-2, with D unclear. The CDR3 is 14 residues long. Trimming stripped 0 bases from V and 2 bases from J, with 5 bases between. Germline V gene sequence: CDR1 SGDLS, CDR2 YYNGEE. DNA of the CDR3: TGTGCCAGCAGCGTAGCTATTAACACCGGGGAGCTGTTTTTT. This translates into CASSVAINTGELFF.

This sequence joins TRBV7-8 and TRBJ1-4; the D gene is possibly TRBD1 (5 bases). The germline V and J ends were trimmed by 6 bases and 5 bases, with 13 bases remaining between them. Per the germline V gene, CDR1 is SGHVS and CDR2 is FQNEAQ. The length of the CDR3 is 14 residues. Written as DNA, the CDR3 is TGTGCCAGCAGTAGGGCAGGGCTAAATGAAAAACTGTTTTTT. Its translation: CASSRAGLNEKLFF.

This clone was seen once. The rearrangement uses TRBV10-2 and TRBJ2-1, with D maybe TRBD1 (5 bases). Germline CDR1 is WSHSY and CDR2 is SAAADI. The ends were cut back, 6 bases at V and 9 bases at J, with 12 bases in the middle. The length of the CDR3 is 12 residues. CDR3 sequence (DNA): TGCGCCAGCAGCCAGGGAATAGGTGAGCAGTTCTTC. It yields the protein CASSQGIGEQFF.

V is TRBV7-9 and J is TRBJ2-2; 8 bases are shared with TRBD1. The germline V gene has CDR1 SEHNR and CDR2 FQNEAQ (reference sequence). The V and J ends lost 5 bases and 3 bases, in that order; junction bases with no gene match: 8. The CDR3 sequence is 16 residues long. This CDR3 reads CASSPGQGSYTGELFF. The CDR3 DNA reads as TGTGCCAGCAGCCCCGGACAGGGATCGTACACCGGGGAGCTGTTTTTT.

The chain combines TRBV28 with TRBJ2-1, with unresolved D. The V gene's germline CDR1 is MDHEN and CDR2 SYDVKM. There are 14 residues in the CDR3. Deletions cut 8 bases from V and 8 bases from J, with 19 bases between. The CDR3 protein is CASYTYLSEDEQFF. For the CDR3, the DNA is TGTGCCAGCTATACCTATCTTTCCGAAGATGAGCAGTTCTTC.

V usage is TRBV5-1 and J usage is TRBJ2-7; 9 positions match TRBD1. The germline V gene encodes CDR1 SGHRS and CDR2 YFSETQ. The V segment lost 4 bases and the J segment 2 bases; nucleotides outside the gene matches: 7. This CDR3 comprises 15 residues. Here the CDR3 DNA reads TGCGCCAGCAGCATACGGACAGGGGTCCCCTACGAGCAGTACTTC. It yields the protein CASSIRTGVPYEQYF.

The CDR3 loop is CASSLGLAGASGELFF. CDR3 nucleotide sequence: TGTGCCAGCAGTTTAGGACTAGCGGGAGCCTCCGGGGAGCTGTTTTTT. The rearrangement joins TRBV27 to TRBJ2-2; 13 bases fit TRBD2. V lost 2 bases and J lost 6; bases outside the gene matches: 3. The CDR3 runs to 16 residues. Germline V gene lookup returns CDR1 MNHEY and CDR2 SMNVEV (reference sequence).

This sequence joins TRBV11-2 and TRBJ2-7; TRBD2 matches 7 bases. V lost 1 base to trimming and J lost 2 bases; unmatched junction nucleotides: 5. Germline CDR1 is SGHAT and CDR2 is FQNNGV. CDR3 length: 15 residues. The DNA for the CDR3 is TGTGCCAGCAGCTTAGCCTTAGCGGGCCCCTACGAGCAGTACTTC. Its protein product is CASSLALAGPYEQYF.

This rearrangement joins TRBV29-1 to TRBJ2-3, with D possibly TRBD1 on 6 matching bases. Germline V lookup: CDR1 SQVTM, CDR2 ANQGSEA. V was clipped by 6 bases and J by 5 bases, with 15 bases between them. This CDR3 has 13 residues. The CDR3 loop reads CSVFRGRGDTQYF. In DNA, the CDR3 is TGCAGCGTATTCAGGGGCCGAGGAGATACGCAGTATTTT.

Details on this clone: Compared with germline, one end of the junction differs, possibly owing to a read error. This rearrangement joins TRBV7-9 to TRBJ1-1, with D possibly matching TRBD1 (5 bases). The CDR3 contains 16 residues. The germline gives CDR1 SEHNR, CDR2 FQNEAQ (reference sequence). The CDR3: CASTLRGDLMNTEAFF. The CDR3 coding sequence is TGTGCCAGCACCTTAAGGGGTGACCTAATGAACACTGAAGCTTTCTTT. Supplemented by reference TRBV7-9 and TRBJ1-1, the full variable domain reads DTGVSQNPRHKITKRGQNVTFRCDPISEHNRLYWYRQTLGQGPEFLTYFQNEAQLEKSRLLSDRFSAERPKGSFSTLEIQRTEQGDSAMYLCASTLRGDLMNTEAFFGQGTRLTVV.

This clone was detected a few times. CDR3 DNA sequence: TGTGCCAGCAGCCCACAGGGGATCTATGGCTACACCTTC. It yields the protein CASSPQGIYGYTF. The V and J genes are TRBV5-8 and TRBJ1-2, with 7 nucleotides matching TRBD1. Germline V lookup: CDR1 SGHTS, CDR2 YDEGEE. J lost 4 bases, V lost 4 bases, and 4 bases had no gene match. The CDR3 is 13 residues long.

The rearrangement links TRBV29-1 to TRBJ2-3, with 10 bases matching TRBD2. V lost 6 bases to trimming and J lost 2 bases; unmatched junction nucleotides: 5. CDR3 length equals 14 residues. Per germline, CDR1 SQVTM and CDR2 ANQGSEA. CDR3 in amino acids: CSVQREGLTDTQYF. The CDR3 DNA reads TGCAGCGTCCAGCGGGAGGGTCTCACAGATACGCAGTATTTT.

The chain has TRBV11-2 and TRBJ2-5, with D possibly TRBD1 on 6 matching bases. The CDR3 runs 15 residues. V lost 0 bases and J lost 4, with 12 bases in between. The germline V gene has CDR1 SGHAT and CDR2 FQNNGV. The DNA of the CDR3 is TGTGCCAGCAGCTTAGATCCGGACAGCTTAGAGACCCAGTACTTC. Its protein product is CASSLDPDSLETQYF.

The chain joins TRBV6-5 to TRBJ2-2, with a weak D call TRBD1 (6 bases). With 3 bases removed from V and 6 bases from J, the gap between germline ends came to 14 bases. The CDR3 covers 15 residues. CDR1 is MNHEY and CDR2 is SVGAGI in the germline V gene. CDR3 nucleotides: TGTGCCAGCAGTTATTCTACAGGGCAGTCCGGGGAGCTGTTTTTT. Translating gives CASSYSTGQSGELFF.

This chain connects TRBV15 to TRBJ2-1; TRBD2 aligns across 7 bases. V shed 5 bases, J shed 0 bases, and the junction held 4 bases outside the gene matches. Germline-derived CDR1 and CDR2 are LNHNV and YYDKDF (reference sequence). The CDR3 sequence is 15 residues long. The CDR3 nucleotides read TGTGCCACCAGCTTAGCGGGCCTCTCCTACAATGAGCAGTTCTTC. Its translation is CATSLAGLSYNEQFF.

V is TRBV4-1 and J is TRBJ2-1; no clear D. CDR3 length: 15 amino acids. Looked up from germline, CDR1 is MGHRA and CDR2 is YSYEKL. Trimming cost V 2 bases and J 0 bases, with 8 bases left between them. Written as DNA, the CDR3 is TGCGCCAGCAGCCAAATTAGCAACTCCTACAATGAGCAGTTCTTC. This encodes CASSQISNSYNEQFF.

The genes are TRBV4-2 and TRBJ2-1; 9 bases are shared with TRBD2. CDR3 length equals 16 residues. J gave up 5 bases and V 0 bases, and 5 bases lay outside the gene matches. The germline V gene has CDR1 LGHNA and CDR2 YNFKEQ. CDR3 loop: CASSQDRLAEDNEQFF. The CDR3, as DNA: TGTGCCAGCAGCCAAGACCGACTAGCGGAAGACAATGAGCAGTTCTTC.

CDR3 DNA: TGTGCCACCAGCAGAGATGGCAGAGAGACCCAGTACTTC. It specifies CATSRDGRETQYF. V is TRBV15 and J is TRBJ2-5; D not resolved. The CDR3 totals 13 residues. From germline, CDR1 is LNHNV and CDR2 YYDKDF (reference sequence). V was pared by 0 bases and J by 4 bases, with 6 bases between.

J is TRBJ2-2 and V is TRBV29-1; D may be TRBD1 (6 bases). The germline V and J ends were trimmed by 5 bases and 1 base, with 8 bases remaining between them. Germline V CDR1 and CDR2: SQVTM, ANQGSEA. This CDR3 is built from 13 residues. The CDR3 DNA sequence: TGCAGCGTTTTACAGGGGAACACCGGGGAGCTGTTTTTT. Protein sequence: CSVLQGNTGELFF.

This rearrangement joins TRBV7-9 to TRBJ1-2; tentatively, D is TRBD1 (6 bases). CDR3 length: 16 residues. The V end was cut by 5 bases, the J end by 5 bases, with 21 bases between. The germline V gene encodes CDR1 SEHNR and CDR2 FQNEAQ (reference sequence). The CDR3 DNA sequence: TGTGCCAGCAGCCTACCGGGCGACACAGGGAGATATGGCTACACCTTC. Protein sequence: CASSLPGDTGRYGYTF.

This chain joins TRBV27 and TRBJ2-7; no firm D call. The V end lost 3 bases, the J end lost 0 bases, and 12 bases lay between the germline ends. CDR3 size: 15 residues. The germline V gene has CDR1 MNHEY and CDR2 SMNVEV (reference sequence). The CDR3 sequence: CASSLAVSSSYEQYF. CDR3 bases: TGTGCCAGCAGTTTGGCAGTCTCCTCCTCCTACGAGCAGTACTTC.